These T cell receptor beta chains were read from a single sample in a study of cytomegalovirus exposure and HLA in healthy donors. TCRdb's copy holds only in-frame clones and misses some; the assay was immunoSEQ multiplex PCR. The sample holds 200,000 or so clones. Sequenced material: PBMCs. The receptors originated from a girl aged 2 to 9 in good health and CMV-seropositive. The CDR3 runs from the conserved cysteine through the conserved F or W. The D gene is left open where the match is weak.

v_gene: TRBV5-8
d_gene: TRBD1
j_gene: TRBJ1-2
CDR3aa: CASSVWVGQGADGYTF
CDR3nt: TGTGCCAGCAGCGTTTGGGTAGGACAGGGGGCGGATGGCTACACCTTC

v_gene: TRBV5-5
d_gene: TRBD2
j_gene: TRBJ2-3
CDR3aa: CASSFGTSGTDTQYF
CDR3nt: TGTGCCAGCAGCTTTGGGACTAGCGGCACAGATACGCAGTATTTT

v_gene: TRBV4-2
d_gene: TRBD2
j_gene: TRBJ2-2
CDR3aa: CASSHEAGGNTGELFF
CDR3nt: TGTGCCAGCAGCCACGAAGCGGGAGGGAACACCGGGGAGCTGTTTTTT

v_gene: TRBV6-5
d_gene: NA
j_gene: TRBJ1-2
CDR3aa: CASSQGNYGYTF
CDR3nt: TGTGCCAGCAGCCAGGGAAACTATGGCTACACCTTC

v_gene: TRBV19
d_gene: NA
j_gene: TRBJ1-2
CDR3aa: CASSIRAGAHDGYTF
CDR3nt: TGTGCCAGTAGTATACGAGCAGGGGCCCACGATGGCTACACCTTC

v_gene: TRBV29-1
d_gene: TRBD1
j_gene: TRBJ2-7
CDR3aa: CSVVLGQGVREQYF
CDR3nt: TGCAGCGTTGTCCTGGGACAGGGCGTCCGCGAGCAGTACTTC

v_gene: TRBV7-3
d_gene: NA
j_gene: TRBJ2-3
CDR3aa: CASSLSGSRTDTQYF
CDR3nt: TGTGCCAGCAGCTTAAGTGGGAGCCGCACAGATACGCAGTATTTT

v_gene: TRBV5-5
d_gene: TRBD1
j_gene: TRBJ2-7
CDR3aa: CASSQGQGVREQYF
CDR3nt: TGTGCCAGCAGCCAGGGACAGGGAGTACGCGAGCAGTACTTC

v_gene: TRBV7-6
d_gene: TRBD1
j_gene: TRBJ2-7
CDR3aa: CASRNPGQDFYEQYF
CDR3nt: TGTGCCAGCAGAAATCCGGGACAGGACTTCTACGAGCAGTACTTC

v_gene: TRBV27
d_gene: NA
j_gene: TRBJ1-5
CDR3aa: CASRPEASGNQPQHF
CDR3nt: TGTGCCAGCAGGCCTGAGGCCTCAGGCAATCAGCCCCAGCATTTT

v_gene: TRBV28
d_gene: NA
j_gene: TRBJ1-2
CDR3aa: CASSSLGGGPGYTF
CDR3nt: TGTGCCAGCAGTTCCCTTGGGGGGGGCCCAGGCTACACCTTC

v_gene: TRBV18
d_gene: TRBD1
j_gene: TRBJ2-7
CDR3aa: CASSPGPGQGYEQYF
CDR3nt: TGTGCCAGCTCACCGGGGCCGGGACAGGGCTACGAGCAGTACTTC

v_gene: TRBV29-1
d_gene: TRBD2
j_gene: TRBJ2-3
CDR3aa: CSVAGTSDTTDTQYF
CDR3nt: TGCAGCGTTGCAGGGACTAGCGACACCACAGATACGCAGTATTTT

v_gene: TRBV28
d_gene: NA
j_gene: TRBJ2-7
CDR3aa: CASSPPGSSSYEQYF
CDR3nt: TGTGCCAGCAGTCCCCCCGGGAGTAGTAGTTACGAGCAGTACTTC

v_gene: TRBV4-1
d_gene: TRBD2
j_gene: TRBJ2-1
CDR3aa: CASSQVGLVSGRVYNEQFF
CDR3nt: TGCGCCAGCAGCCAAGTAGGATTAGTTAGCGGGAGGGTATACAATGAGCAGTTCTTC

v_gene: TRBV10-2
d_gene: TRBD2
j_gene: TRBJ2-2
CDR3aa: CASSEGGGIGELFF
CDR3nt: TGCGCCAGCAGTGAGGGCGGGGGTATCGGGGAGCTGTTTTTT

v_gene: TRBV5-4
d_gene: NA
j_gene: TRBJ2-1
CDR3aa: CASSVRGGAYNEQFF
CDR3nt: TGTGCCAGCAGCGTACGCGGGGGCGCATACAATGAGCAGTTCTTC

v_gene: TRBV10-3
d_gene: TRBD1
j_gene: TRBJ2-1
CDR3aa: CAITQDRVGGNEQFF
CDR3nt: TGTGCCATCACCCAGGACAGGGTGGGGGGCAATGAGCAGTTCTTC

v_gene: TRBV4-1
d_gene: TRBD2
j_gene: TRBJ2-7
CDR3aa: CASSAGLADFYEQYF
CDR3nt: TGCGCCAGCAGCGCCGGACTAGCGGATTTCTACGAGCAGTACTTC

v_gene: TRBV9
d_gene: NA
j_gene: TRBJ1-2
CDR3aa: CASSVGRDQANYGYTF
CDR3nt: TGTGCCAGCAGCGTAGGGAGAGATCAAGCAAACTATGGCTACACCTTC